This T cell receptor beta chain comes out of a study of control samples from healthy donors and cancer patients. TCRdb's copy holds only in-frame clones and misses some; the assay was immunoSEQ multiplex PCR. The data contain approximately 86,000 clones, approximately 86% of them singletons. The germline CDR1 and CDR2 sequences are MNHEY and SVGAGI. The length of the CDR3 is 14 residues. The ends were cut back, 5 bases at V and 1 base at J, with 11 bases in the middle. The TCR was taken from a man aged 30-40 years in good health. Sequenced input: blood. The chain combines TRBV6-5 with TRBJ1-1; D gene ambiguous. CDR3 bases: TGTGCCAGCAGTCCTCGTGCGGCGAACACTGAAGCTTTCTTT. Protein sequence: CASSPRAANTEAFF.